A single sample is the source of the 5 T cell receptor beta chains below, sequenced in a study of blood T cell repertoires in COVID-19. Clones were read by immunoSEQ multiplex PCR, and TCRdb kept only the in-frame ones, dropping some. The sample lists 450,000 or so clones, 70% to 90% seen once, with less than 0.95% in the top ten. The sequenced sample consisted of peripheral blood. These receptors originate from a young man with COVID-19, enrolled during active disease.

The V call is TRBV5-1, the J call TRBJ2-1; TRBD2 matches 9 bases. V was pared by 5 bases and J by 5 bases, with 8 bases of the junction left unmatched. Germline values: CDR1 SGHRS, CDR2 YFSETQ. CDR3 length: 15 amino acids. The CDR3 nucleotides read TGCGCCAGCAGGGCTAGCGGGACACCCAACAATGAGCAGTTCTTC. As protein: CASRASGTPNNEQFF.

The genes are TRBV6-6 and TRBJ1-5, with D possibly matching TRBD1 (5 bases). V gave up 6 bases and J gave up 3 bases, with 9 bases separating them. The CDR3 sequence is 13 residues long. Germline CDR1 and CDR2: MNHNY and SVGAGI (reference sequence). The CDR3 here is CASRGLINQPQHF. The CDR3 DNA reads TGTGCCAGCAGGGGACTCATCAATCAGCCCCAGCATTTT.

DNA for the CDR3: TGTGCCAGCAGTGACCTAGCGGGAGTAACAGATACGCAGTATTTT. It encodes CASSDLAGVTDTQYF. The chain recombines TRBV6-2 or TRBV6-3 with TRBJ2-3, with 10 bases identical to TRBD2. CDR1 and CDR2 from the germline V gene are MNHEY and SVGEGT. CDR3 length: 15 amino acids. J lost 3 bases, V lost 5 bases, and 5 bases had no gene match.

The chain uses TRBV15 and TRBJ2-3, with a weak D call TRBD1 (5 bases). Trimming pared 1 base from V and 2 bases from J, leaving 10 bases between. CDR1 is LNHNV, CDR2 YYDKDF, per germline (reference sequence). This CDR3 is built from 15 residues. The CDR3 spells CATSRVAGSTDTQYF. CDR3 in DNA: TGTGCCACCAGCAGAGTGGCAGGGTCCACAGATACGCAGTATTTT.

V and J are TRBV25-1 and TRBJ2-1; the D gene is possibly TRBD2 (6 bases). There are 15 residues in the CDR3. V was trimmed by 3 bases and J by 1 base, leaving 10 bases between them. Germline CDR1 and CDR2: MGHDK and SYGVNS. CDR3 protein: CASSDGGMSYNEQFF. DNA for the CDR3: TGTGCCAGCAGTGACGGAGGGATGTCCTACAATGAGCAGTTCTTC.